This T cell receptor beta chain stems from a study of T cells after yellow fever vaccination. In germline, CDR1 is MNHEY, CDR2 SVGEGT. CDR3 length: 15 amino acids. V was clipped by 5 bases and J by 2 bases; unmatched bases: 5. Template switching with 5'RACE generated the TCR cDNA and added a universal primer site and UMIs. TCRdb passed the 5' RACE reads through MiXCR, listing each CDR3 protein once. The top ten clones hold 36% of a sample with some 150,000 distinct CDR3 sequences, approximately 9.9% of them seen once. Only a few counts were recorded for this clonotype. The sample was CD8+ T cells sorted from PBMCs, taken 15 days after the yellow fever booster vaccination. This sequence originates from a man aged 18 to 35 who received the YFV17D yellow fever vaccine. The gene calls are TRBV6-2 or TRBV6-3 and TRBJ2-7; TRBD2 aligns across 11 bases. The CDR3 DNA is TGTGCCAGCAGTGAGCTAGCGGGGGGAACCTACGAGCAGTACGTC. This translates into CASSELAGGTYEQYV.